These 6 T cell receptor beta chains share one sample of origin, sequenced in a study of blood T cells in healthy people across ages. Next came a second PCR, run for about 6 to 12 cycles, which used a sample-barcoded 5' primer along with a J-beta primer mix. TCRdb re-analysed the 5' RACE reads in MiXCR, keeping a single row per CDR3 protein. The sample shows hundreds of thousands of distinct CDR3 sequences, 20% to 30% of them seen only once. The same sample was also used in a study of T cells of mothers and their children.

The sample was blood. The origin of the receptors is a boy younger than 18 in good health.

This clonotype was detected ten times or more. This chain connects TRBV5-1 to TRBJ2-5; D is uncertain. The V gene lost 2 bases and the J gene lost 3 bases, with 8 bases spanning the gap. The CDR3 covers 13 residues. CDR1 is SGHRS, CDR2 YFSETQ, per germline. CDR3 residues: CASSLRVEETQYF. Written as DNA, the CDR3 is TGCGCCAGCAGCTTAAGGGTCGAAGAGACCCAGTACTTC.

This clonotype was picked up a small number of times. This sequence joins TRBV7-3 and TRBJ2-1; D unresolved. The germline V gene encodes CDR1 SGHTA and CDR2 FQGTGA. The CDR3 is 15 residues long. The V and J ends lost 5 bases and 4 bases respectively, with 15 bases between them. The CDR3 DNA reads TGTGCCAGCAGCCCCCATACAACCTCGTACAATGAGCAGTTCTTC. The encoded protein is CASSPHTTSYNEQFF.

The chain employs TRBV11-2 and TRBJ2-1, with 7 bases aligning to TRBD1. After removal of 8 bases from V and 1 base from J, the junction contained 2 bases not matched to a gene. CDR3 length equals 13 residues. Germline assignment: CDR1 SGHAT and CDR2 FQNNGV. For the CDR3, the DNA is TGTGCCAGCGAGGACAGGTCCTACAATGAGCAGTTCTTC. It yields the protein CASEDRSYNEQFF.

This clonotype was seen more than once but under ten times. This chain uses TRBV25-1 with TRBJ2-5, with D possibly being TRBD1 or TRBD2 (5 bases each). The J call may be wrong; the DNA end is better matched by TRBJ2-1. The CDR3 consists of 18 residues. The germline V gene has CDR1 MGHDK and CDR2 SYGVNS. This CDR3 is CASSGSLGTKGNPNEQFF. The CDR3 nucleotides read TGTGCCAGCAGTGGATCACTCGGGACGAAGGGAAACCCCAATGAGCAGTTCTTC.

This clonotype was recorded a few times. J is TRBJ2-1 and V is TRBV6-2 or TRBV6-3; 8 positions match TRBD1. With V trimmed by 6 bases and J by 6 bases, 7 bases remained unmatched. The CDR3 is 14 residues long. Germline CDR1 is MNHEY and CDR2 is SVGEGT. The CDR3 DNA reads as TGTGCCAGCAGCAAAGGGACAGGTTCCAATGAGCAGTTCTTC. Protein product: CASSKGTGSNEQFF.

This clonotype was detected a few times. V usage is TRBV20-1 and J usage is TRBJ2-7, with 13 nucleotides matching TRBD2. Germline loops: CDR1 DFQATT, CDR2 SNEGSKA (reference sequence). There are 15 residues in the CDR3. V lost 1 base to trimming and J lost 7 bases; unmatched junction nucleotides: 7. CDR3 sequence (DNA): TGCAGTGCTAGAGGACTAGCGGGAGGAGCGAGGGAGCAGTACTTC. Translation: CSARGLAGGAREQYF.